This T cell receptor (beta chain) was found in a study of technical replicates of blood from several donors. Germline trimming cut 2 bases from V and 6 bases from J; bases unmatched to any gene: 0. Germline CDR1 reads MRHNA; CDR2 reads SNTAGT. The CDR3 is made up of 14 amino acids. TCRdb's table, derived via immunoSEQ multiplex PCR, lists solely in-frame clones and lacks some. The top ten hold around 4.4% of the sample, which has 55,000 to 60,000 clones, just over 90% seen once. V and J are TRBV6-4 and TRBJ2-1; 11 bases map to TRBD2. Sequencing used PBMCs. The TCR originated in a human donor in good health. Some clones in this sample may be carry-over from other donors' samples. The DNA for the CDR3 is TGTGCCAGCAGTGACGGGACTAGCGGCAATGAGCAGTTCTTC. This gives the protein CASSDGTSGNEQFF.